Listed below are T cell receptor beta chains from one sample, sequenced in a study of T cells in Graves' hyperthyroidism and ophthalmopathy. TCRdb reprocessed the multiplex PCR reads via MiXCR and lists one record per CDR3 protein. The repertoire includes roughly 630,000 distinct CDR3 sequences, about a sixth of them detected once, and around 7.8% sits in the top ten. Sequenced: blood. These receptors originate from a woman in her 30s with Graves' hyperthyroidism. The CDR3 runs from the conserved cysteine through the conserved F or W. D genes are given only for firm matches. Not every row has a clone size; where given, it reads once, few, many or a size class.

abundance	v_gene	j_gene	d_gene	CDR3aa	CDR3nt
many	TRBV28	TRBJ2-3	NA	CASRRDGEYTDTQYF	TGTGCCAGCAGGCGGGACGGGGAGTACACAGATACGCAGTATTTT
NA	TRBV19	TRBJ2-5	TRBD1	CASSIGTVQETQYF	TGTGCCAGTAGTATCGGGACAGTCCAAGAGACCCAGTACTTC
many	TRBV20-1	TRBJ2-3	TRBD2	CSASSGGDTQYF	TGCAGTGCTAGCAGCGGGGGGGATACGCAGTATTTT
many	TRBV20-1	TRBJ2-4	NA	CSASIPDGLRGIQYF	TGCAGTGCTAGCATCCCGGACGGACTCCGTGGCATTCAGTACTTC
many	TRBV20-1	TRBJ2-3	TRBD2	CSARPLAGLTDTQYF	TGCAGTGCTAGGCCCCTAGCGGGGCTCACCGATACGCAGTATTTT
few	TRBV4-2	TRBJ1-2	NA	CASSQGRVESKTNYGYTF	TGTGCCAGCAGCCAAGGTCGGGTTGAGTCTAAAACTAACTATGGCTACACCTTC
many	TRBV20-1	TRBJ1-2	NA	CSARQITNYGYTF	TGCAGTGCCAGGCAGATTACAAACTATGGCTACACCTTC
many	TRBV5-1	TRBJ2-7	TRBD1	CASSAGATGFAYEQYF	TGCGCCAGCAGCGCCGGAGCGACAGGGTTTGCCTACGAGCAGTACTTC
NA	TRBV9	TRBJ2-1	TRBD2	CASSVGRGLAAYNEQFF	TGTGCCAGCAGCGTAGGAAGAGGACTAGCGGCATACAATGAGCAGTTCTTC
few	TRBV7-9	TRBJ2-5	NA	CASSLIRGAGETQYF	TGTGCCAGCAGCCTTATTCGAGGGGCAGGGGAGACCCAGTACTTC
many	TRBV6-1	TRBJ2-7	NA	CASSQIRGTEQYF	TGTGCCAGCAGCCAGATCAGGGGTACGGAGCAGTACTTC
NA	TRBV29-1	TRBJ2-1	TRBD2	CSVGLAGIEQFF	TGCAGCGTCGGACTAGCGGGAATTGAGCAGTTCTTC
many	TRBV3-1	TRBJ1-4	TRBD1	CASSQEGQGKEKLFF	TGTGCCAGCAGCCAAGAGGGACAGGGTAAAGAAAAACTGTTTTTT
many	TRBV28	TRBJ1-2	TRBD1	CASSKSGTGMSGYTF	TGTGCCAGCAGTAAGAGCGGGACAGGGATGAGTGGCTACACCTTC
few	TRBV12-3/TRBV12-4	TRBJ1-1	NA	CASSPGTAEVTEAFF	TGTGCCAGCAGTCCAGGGACGGCTGAGGTGACTGAAGCTTTCTTT
many	TRBV5-1	TRBJ2-3	NA	CASTSVGADTQYF	TGCGCCAGCACGTCAGTCGGCGCAGATACGCAGTATTTT
few	TRBV5-1	TRBJ2-7	NA	CASSLVGRYSYEQYF	TGCGCCAGCAGCTTGGTTGGGCGGTACTCCTACGAGCAGTACTTC
few	TRBV10-3	TRBJ2-2	NA	CAILARVGGTGELFF	TGTGCCATCCTCGCACGGGTAGGAGGCACCGGGGAGCTGTTTTTT
NA	TRBV4-1	TRBJ2-7	NA	CASSQFLVNEQYF	TGCGCCAGCAGCCAATTTTTAGTGAACGAGCAGTACTTC
few	TRBV6-1	TRBJ2-2	NA	CASSPGRGKNTGELFF	TGTGCCAGCAGCCCCGGCAGGGGAAAAAACACCGGGGAGCTGTTTTTT
NA	TRBV4-1	TRBJ2-3	NA	CASTVSGVSADTQYF	TGCGCCAGCACCGTGTCGGGAGTCTCTGCAGATACGCAGTATTTT
NA	TRBV19	TRBJ2-1	NA	CASSASGTYNEQFF	TGTGCCAGTAGTGCGAGCGGAACCTACAATGAGCAGTTCTTC
NA	TRBV15	TRBJ1-5	NA	CATSVDRYNQPQHF	TGTGCCACCAGCGTAGACAGATACAATCAGCCCCAGCATTTT
many	TRBV27	TRBJ2-7	NA	CASSPRRYYEQYF	TGTGCCAGCAGTCCCAGGAGATACTACGAGCAGTACTTC
many	TRBV7-9	TRBJ2-2	NA	CASSFHSRGRITGELFF	TGTGCCAGCAGCTTCCACTCCAGGGGCCGAATAACCGGGGAGCTGTTTTTT
few	TRBV7-9	TRBJ2-3	NA	CASSPRDPPDTQYF	TGTGCCAGCAGCCCACGGGACCCCCCAGATACGCAGTATTTT
many	TRBV20-1	TRBJ1-6	TRBD1	CSVPGQVNSPLHF	TGCAGTGTTCCGGGACAGGTCAATTCACCCCTCCACTTT
NA	TRBV28	TRBJ2-5	NA	CASSWTPLGLAWGSQETQYF	TGTGCCAGCAGTTGGACCCCCTTGGGCTTGGCGTGGGGCTCCCAAGAGACCCAGTACTTC
NA	TRBV27	TRBJ1-2	NA	CASSHNQGPSGYTF	TGTGCCAGCAGTCATAATCAGGGACCATCTGGCTACACCTTC
many	TRBV5-1	TRBJ2-3	NA	CASAVLGGTDTQYF	TGCGCCAGCGCCGTGCTGGGGGGCACAGATACGCAGTATTTT
few	TRBV7-2	TRBJ2-4	NA	CASSYYREANIQYF	TGTGCCAGCAGCTACTACCGGGAAGCAAACATTCAGTACTTC
many	TRBV20-1	TRBJ1-1	NA	CSALQARGTEAFF	TGCAGTGCATTACAAGCCCGGGGGACTGAAGCTTTCTTT
many	TRBV2	TRBJ2-3	TRBD2	CASSATSGGTNTQYF	TGTGCCAGCAGTGCGACTAGCGGGGGGACCAATACGCAGTATTTT
few	TRBV7-6	TRBJ1-3	NA	CASRPRNTIYF	TGTGCCAGCAGACCTCGAAACACCATATATTTT
many	TRBV11-2	TRBJ1-5	NA	CASSLQAGSNQPQHF	TGTGCCAGCAGCTTACAGGCGGGAAGCAATCAGCCCCAGCATTTT
many	TRBV2	TRBJ2-4	NA	CASRPGQAKNIQYF	TGTGCCAGCAGACCGGGGCAGGCCAAAAACATTCAGTACTTC
many	TRBV5-1	TRBJ2-3	NA	CASSLVPPDPTDTQYF	TGCGCCAGCAGCTTGGTTCCCCCAGACCCCACAGATACGCAGTATTTT
NA	TRBV12-3/TRBV12-4	TRBJ2-7	TRBD2	CASSLGVLTSGSGHEQYF	TGTGCCAGCAGTTTGGGAGTTTTGACTAGCGGGAGTGGGCACGAGCAGTACTTC
NA	TRBV6-1	TRBJ2-2	NA	CATMTLGTPPAGELFF	TGTGCCACCATGACCCTAGGGACACCGCCGGCCGGGGAGCTGTTTTTT
few	TRBV12-3/TRBV12-4	TRBJ2-3	NA	CASSLAAPDTQYF	TGTGCCAGCAGTTTAGCGGCCCCAGATACGCAGTATTTT
many	TRBV11-2	TRBJ2-1	NA	CASRMIVDEQFF	TGTGCCAGCCGGATGATAGTCGATGAGCAGTTCTTC
many	TRBV6-1	TRBJ1-1	NA	CASSGPVPGGTEAFF	TGTGCCAGCAGTGGTCCAGTACCAGGAGGCACTGAAGCTTTCTTT
NA	TRBV11-2	TRBJ2-2	NA	CASSLGGEITGETGELFF	TGTGCCAGCAGCTTAGGCGGGGAGATTACGGGAGAAACCGGGGAGCTGTTTTTT
many	TRBV7-4	TRBJ2-7	NA	CASSLDQGRETYEQYF	TGTGCCAGCAGCTTAGACCAGGGCAGAGAGACCTACGAGCAGTACTTC
many	TRBV30	TRBJ2-5	NA	CAWSVRTWGETQYF	TGTGCCTGGAGTGTGAGGACGTGGGGTGAGACCCAGTACTTC
NA	TRBV6-2/TRBV6-3	TRBJ2-7	TRBD2	CASSGRLAGSSYEQYF	TGTGCCAGCAGTGGGAGACTAGCGGGTAGTTCCTACGAGCAGTACTTC
NA	TRBV29-1	TRBJ2-1	NA	CSAPDQGYNEQFF	TGCAGCGCCCCCGACCAGGGGTACAATGAGCAGTTCTTC
few	TRBV6-1	TRBJ1-5	NA	CASSDSRGWPQHF	TGTGCCAGCAGTGACTCCCGGGGCTGGCCCCAGCATTTT
few	TRBV6-1	TRBJ2-6	TRBD1	CASSEGTGGAGANVLTF	TGTGCCAGCAGTGAGGGGACAGGGGGCGCTGGGGCCAACGTCCTGACTTTC
NA	TRBV3-1	TRBJ2-2	NA	CASSYGTHLTGELFF	TGTGCCAGCAGCTACGGGACTCACTTGACCGGGGAGCTGTTTTTT
NA	TRBV11-2	TRBJ2-7	TRBD2	CASSSSSGGSLQYF	TGTGCCAGCAGCTCCAGCTCGGGGGGGTCTCTGCAGTACTTC
many	TRBV30	TRBJ2-7	NA	CAWSVTGLSYEQYF	TGTGCCTGGAGTGTGACGGGACTTTCATACGAGCAGTACTTC
many	TRBV28	TRBJ2-7	TRBD2	CASSTRTSGRIHEQYF	TGTGCCAGCAGTACCCGGACTAGCGGGAGGATCCACGAGCAGTACTTC
many	TRBV6-6	TRBJ2-7	NA	CASSYGVLYEQYF	TGTGCCAGCAGTTACGGGGTTCTCTACGAGCAGTACTTC